This TCR beta chain originates from a study of T cells in Graves' hyperthyroidism and ophthalmopathy. As for this clonotype: Antigen specificity is unknown.

Study findings and constraints: From stable hyperthyroidism, ophthalmopathy was separated by a 13 V-J model. Among clonotypes expanded in thyroid above 0.001, most were also found in blood.

Using RNA transcripts as the source, TCR beta CDR3 regions were amplified. With the HTBI primer set, the TCR CDR3 went through a first round of RT-PCR. TCRdb called the multiplex PCR reads again in MiXCR, with one record for every CDR3 protein. The table includes about 640,000 distinct CDR3 sequences, around 20% detected once. This CDR3 is 15 amino acids long. Trimming shortened V by 9 bases and J by 0 bases, and 15 bases separated the two germline ends. Germline V gene sequence: CDR1 LNHDA, CDR2 SQIVND (reference sequence). Source material: blood. The sequence was collected from a young man with Graves' ophthalmopathy. The rearrangement links TRBV19 to TRBJ2-1; no definite D call. CDR3 coding DNA: TGTGCCAGCCGTCAGATGGCTAGCTCCTACAATGAGCAGTTCTTC. Translated, it gives CASRQMASSYNEQFF.